Listed below are T cell receptor beta chains from one sample, sequenced in a study of OX40 agonist ivuxolimab in advanced cancers. Produced via immunoSEQ multiplex PCR; TCRdb's table is partial and in-frame only. Of some 74,000 clones listed, about four fifths are singletons. The input for sequencing was CD4+ or CD8+ T cells sorted from blood, taken in a trial of the OX40 agonist ivuxolimab. The receptors originated from an adult with an advanced solid tumor such as melanoma, head and neck, liver or kidney cancer. Both conserved end residues are trimmed from each CDR3. Each record gives: clone size, J gene, V gene, CDR3 length, CDR3 protein. A clone size is listed for some rows: how often the clone was seen (once, few, many), or a class if it is expanded.

clone_size: -; j_call: TRBJ2-5; v_call: TRBV5-1; cdr3_length: 11; cdr3_aa: ASRTGQGETQY
clone_size: -; j_call: TRBJ2-5; v_call: TRBV6-5; cdr3_length: 12; cdr3_aa: ASSRLAAGETQY
clone_size: few; j_call: TRBJ1-3; v_call: TRBV11-2; cdr3_length: 14; cdr3_aa: ASSARTGSPGNTIY
clone_size: -; j_call: TRBJ2-1; v_call: TRBV29-1; cdr3_length: 12; cdr3_aa: SVAAGGLYNEQF
clone_size: -; j_call: TRBJ1-5; v_call: TRBV6-5; cdr3_length: 12; cdr3_aa: ASSPNRGNQPQH
clone_size: -; j_call: TRBJ2-3; v_call: TRBV5-6; cdr3_length: 12; cdr3_aa: ASSPTLGTDTQY
clone_size: -; j_call: TRBJ2-5; v_call: TRBV9; cdr3_length: 14; cdr3_aa: ASSVGQGIPQETQY
clone_size: -; j_call: TRBJ2-1; v_call: TRBV7-9; cdr3_length: 13; cdr3_aa: ASSLGTSAYNEQF
clone_size: -; j_call: TRBJ2-1; v_call: TRBV5-1; cdr3_length: 13; cdr3_aa: ASSLEGSSYNEQF
clone_size: -; j_call: TRBJ1-1; v_call: TRBV11-3; cdr3_length: 11; cdr3_aa: ASSFGENTEAF
clone_size: -; j_call: TRBJ2-3; v_call: TRBV19; cdr3_length: 13; cdr3_aa: ASSIGWGDGDTQY
clone_size: -; j_call: TRBJ1-4; v_call: TRBV4-1; cdr3_length: 16; cdr3_aa: ASSQFWDRGLIGEKLF
clone_size: -; j_call: TRBJ1-5; v_call: TRBV6-6; cdr3_length: 12; cdr3_aa: ASTRRDGDQPQH
clone_size: -; j_call: TRBJ2-7; v_call: TRBV5-1; cdr3_length: 13; cdr3_aa: ASSFGTSGPYEQY
clone_size: -; j_call: TRBJ2-3; v_call: TRBV5-1; cdr3_length: 12; cdr3_aa: ASSFGGLPDTQY
clone_size: -; j_call: TRBJ1-1; v_call: TRBV7-3; cdr3_length: 11; cdr3_aa: ASSLSGNTEAF
clone_size: -; j_call: TRBJ2-7; v_call: TRBV6-5; cdr3_length: 11; cdr3_aa: ASGNRAAYEQY
clone_size: -; j_call: TRBJ1-3; v_call: TRBV18; cdr3_length: 14; cdr3_aa: ASSPGQGAFGNTIY
clone_size: once; j_call: TRBJ2-5; v_call: TRBV5-1; cdr3_length: 13; cdr3_aa: ASSLLAGRGATQY
clone_size: once; j_call: TRBJ2-4; v_call: TRBV7-6; cdr3_length: 12; cdr3_aa: ASSPRDRGDIQY
clone_size: -; j_call: TRBJ1-2; v_call: TRBV15; cdr3_length: 13; cdr3_aa: ATSRDVAGDGGYT
clone_size: -; j_call: TRBJ2-7; v_call: TRBV19; cdr3_length: 15; cdr3_aa: ASSSIPGFGESYEQY
clone_size: -; j_call: TRBJ2-3; v_call: TRBV7-6; cdr3_length: 13; cdr3_aa: ASSPRTGSTDTQY
clone_size: -; j_call: TRBJ2-5; v_call: TRBV5-6; cdr3_length: 11; cdr3_aa: ASSDRGRETQY
clone_size: -; j_call: TRBJ2-5; v_call: TRBV27; cdr3_length: 12; cdr3_aa: ASSSRGGQETQY
clone_size: once; j_call: TRBJ2-3; v_call: TRBV5-1; cdr3_length: 13; cdr3_aa: ASSPGTGSGDTQY
clone_size: -; j_call: TRBJ1-2; v_call: TRBV25-1; cdr3_length: 10; cdr3_aa: ASKLTGGGYT
clone_size: -; j_call: TRBJ2-7; v_call: TRBV11-3; cdr3_length: 12; cdr3_aa: ASSFQGWPYEQY
clone_size: -; j_call: TRBJ1-4; v_call: TRBV23-1; cdr3_length: 15; cdr3_aa: ASSHNGNLPCNEKLF
clone_size: -; j_call: TRBJ1-5; v_call: TRBV18; cdr3_length: 13; cdr3_aa: ASSPPGGVGQPQH
clone_size: -; j_call: TRBJ2-3; v_call: TRBV5-1; cdr3_length: 13; cdr3_aa: ASSLGGLRTDTQY
clone_size: -; j_call: TRBJ2-3; v_call: TRBV7-3; cdr3_length: 14; cdr3_aa: ASSSARVSPTDTQY
clone_size: once; j_call: TRBJ1-1; v_call: TRBV5-1; cdr3_length: 13; cdr3_aa: ASSVPGPLNTEAF
clone_size: -; j_call: TRBJ2-7; v_call: TRBV6-1; cdr3_length: 13; cdr3_aa: ASSEGIARIDEQY
clone_size: -; j_call: TRBJ1-2; v_call: TRBV18; cdr3_length: 15; cdr3_aa: ASSPPSAGRRNYGYT
clone_size: -; j_call: TRBJ2-3; v_call: TRBV13; cdr3_length: 13; cdr3_aa: ASSFPSDPEDTQY
clone_size: -; j_call: TRBJ2-5; v_call: TRBV29-1; cdr3_length: 11; cdr3_aa: SVVGQGQETQY
clone_size: -; j_call: TRBJ1-5; v_call: TRBV7-9; cdr3_length: 11; cdr3_aa: ASSLGFGQPQH